These 6 T cell receptor beta chains originate from one sample sequenced in a study of read filtering for tumor transcriptome and immune sequencing. From 300 to 400 ng of RNA, a library with molecular barcoded alpha/delta and beta/gamma adaptors was made. A single record per CDR3 protein comes from TCRdb applying MiXCR to the reads. The data hold 100,000 to 150,000 distinct CDR3 sequences, with 10% to 15% observed a single time. Material for sequencing was a population of CD138-negative cells sorted from bone marrow. These receptors were obtained from a donor aged 40 or over with multiple myeloma.

This clonotype was observed at least ten times. This chain links TRBV29-1 with TRBJ2-2; D is perhaps TRBD2 (5 bases). V was clipped by 4 bases and J by 2 bases, with 11 bases between them. CDR1 is SQVTM and CDR2 is ANQGSEA in the germline V gene. This CDR3 contains 14 residues. The CDR3 sequence: CSVGEGGNTGELFF. CDR3 DNA sequence: TGCAGCGTTGGCGAGGGTGGTAACACCGGGGAGCTGTTTTTT.

For this clonotype: It may be a read error: a sequence one base away is much more abundant. The limits of the CDR3 on the DNA are not certain, so only TCRdb's listed CDR3 is given. This sequence joins TRBV29-1 and TRBJ1-1; the D call in the table, TRBD1, was not verified against the DNA. CDR1 and CDR2 (germline): SQVTM, ANQGSEA. Including both end residues, the CDR3 is 14 amino acids long. CDR3 in amino acids: CSVAFGPGNTEASF.

This clonotype appeared many times. This chain connects TRBV6-6 to TRBJ1-5; D unresolved. Trimming stripped 0 bases from V and 1 base from J, with 10 bases between. Germline-derived CDR1 and CDR2 are MNHNY and SVGAGI (reference sequence). CDR3 length: 16 residues. The CDR3 loop is CASSYSPGRSNQPQHF. In nucleotides, the CDR3 is TGTGCCAGCAGTTACTCGCCGGGTCGGAGCAATCAGCCCCAGCATTTT.

This clonotype was seen repeatedly, ten times or more. The chain couples TRBV6-5 to TRBJ1-1; unclear D gene. The CDR3 contains 14 residues. CDR1 and CDR2 from the germline V gene are MNHEY and SVGAGI. Trimming left V 0 bases short and J 1 base short, with 6 bases between. This CDR3 reads CASSYSNRNTEAFF. CDR3 sequence (DNA): TGTGCCAGCAGTTACTCGAACAGGAACACTGAAGCTTTCTTT.

This clonotype was counted at least ten times. V and J are TRBV5-1 and TRBJ1-1; possible D gene TRBD1, 5 bases. The length of the CDR3 is 14 residues. V lost 0 bases and J lost 5, with 11 bases in between. Germline values: CDR1 SGHRS, CDR2 YFSETQ. This CDR3 reads CASSLEAGRTEAFF. For the CDR3, the DNA is TGCGCCAGCAGCTTGGAGGCAGGGCGGACTGAAGCTTTCTTT.

This clonotype was seen ten or more times. The chain couples TRBV20-1 to TRBJ2-3; D is undetermined. Per the germline V gene, CDR1 is DFQATT and CDR2 is SNEGSKA (reference sequence). CDR3 length: 13 amino acids. V lost 3 bases to trimming and J lost 0 bases, with 7 bases between them. The CDR3 is CSARVPSTDTQYF. Here the CDR3 DNA reads TGCAGTGCTAGGGTACCTAGCACAGATACGCAGTATTTT.